This T cell receptor beta chain was captured in a study of cytomegalovirus exposure and HLA in healthy donors. A multiplex PCR was run with 60 Vbeta primers and 13 Jbeta primers. Method: immunoSEQ multiplex PCR; TCRdb's copy keeps in-frame clones and lacks some. The repertoire table contains 200,000 or so clones. Whole-study findings and limits: As a later analysis revealed, the rate of TCR association differed by HLA locus, with DRB1 most and HLA-C fewest.

V was clipped by 7 bases and J by 0 bases, with 9 bases between them. Germline values: CDR1 SQVTM, CDR2 ANQGSEA. The CDR3 loop spans 13 amino acids. For this clone: Its antigen is unidentified.

This receptor was taken from a boy aged 5-17 years in good health and CMV-seronegative. V and J are TRBV29-1 and TRBJ1-4; D gene ambiguous. The sequenced sample was PBMCs. The CDR3 reads CSAGKATNEKLFF. The CDR3 DNA reads TGCAGCGCCGGGAAGGCAACTAATGAAAAACTGTTTTTT.